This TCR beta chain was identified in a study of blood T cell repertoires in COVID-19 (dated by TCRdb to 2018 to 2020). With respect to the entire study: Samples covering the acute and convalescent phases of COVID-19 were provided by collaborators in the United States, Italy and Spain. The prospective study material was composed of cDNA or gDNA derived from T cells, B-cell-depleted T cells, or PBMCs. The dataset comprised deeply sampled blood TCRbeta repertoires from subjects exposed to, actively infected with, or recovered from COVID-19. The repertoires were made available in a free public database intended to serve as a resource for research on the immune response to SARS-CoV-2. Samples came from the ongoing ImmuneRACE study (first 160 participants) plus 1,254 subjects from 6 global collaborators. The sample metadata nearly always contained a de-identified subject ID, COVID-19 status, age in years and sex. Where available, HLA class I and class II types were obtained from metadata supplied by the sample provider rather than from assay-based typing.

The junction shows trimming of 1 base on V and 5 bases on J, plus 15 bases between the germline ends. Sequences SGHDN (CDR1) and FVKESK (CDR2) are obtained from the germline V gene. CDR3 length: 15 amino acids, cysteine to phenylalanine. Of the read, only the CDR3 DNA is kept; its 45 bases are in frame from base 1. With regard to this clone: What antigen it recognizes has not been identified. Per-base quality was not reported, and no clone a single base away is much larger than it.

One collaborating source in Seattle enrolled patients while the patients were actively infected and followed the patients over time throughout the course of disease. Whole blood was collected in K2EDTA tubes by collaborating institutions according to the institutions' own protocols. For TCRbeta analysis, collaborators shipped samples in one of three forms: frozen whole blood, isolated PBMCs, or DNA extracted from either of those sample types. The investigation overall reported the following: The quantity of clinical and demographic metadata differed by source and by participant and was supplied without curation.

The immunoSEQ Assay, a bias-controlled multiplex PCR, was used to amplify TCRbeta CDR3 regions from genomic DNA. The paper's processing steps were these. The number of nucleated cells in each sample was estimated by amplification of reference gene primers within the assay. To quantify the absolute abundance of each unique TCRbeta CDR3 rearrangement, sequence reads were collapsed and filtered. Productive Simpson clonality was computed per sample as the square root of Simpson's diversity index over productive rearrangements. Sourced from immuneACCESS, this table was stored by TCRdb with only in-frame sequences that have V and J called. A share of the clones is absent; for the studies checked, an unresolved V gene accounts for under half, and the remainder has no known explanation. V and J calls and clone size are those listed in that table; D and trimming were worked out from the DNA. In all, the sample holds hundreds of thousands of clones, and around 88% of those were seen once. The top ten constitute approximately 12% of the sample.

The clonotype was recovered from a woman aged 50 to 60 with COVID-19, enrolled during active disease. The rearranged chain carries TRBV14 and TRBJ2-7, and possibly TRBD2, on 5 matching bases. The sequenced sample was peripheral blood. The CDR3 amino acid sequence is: CASSQVGPRGHEQYF. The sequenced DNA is TGTGCCAGCAGCCAAGTAGGTCCTCGCGGGCACGAGCAGTACTTC.